This T cell receptor beta chain was sequenced for a study of T-cell reconstitution after alpha-beta-depleted transplantation in children. A TCRbeta library incorporating unique molecular identifiers was prepared. TCRdb used MiXCR to reprocess the PCR reads, holding one entry per CDR3 protein. The sample holds 250,000 or so distinct CDR3 sequences; less than 9% are singletons and the top ten take about 6.4%. The germline CDR1 and CDR2 sequences are SQVTM and ANQGSEA. V shed 3 bases, J shed 8 bases, and the junction held 10 bases outside the gene matches. This CDR3 has 14 residues. This clonotype was recorded many times. The antigen remains unidentified. Overall study findings and caveats: Surviving recipient cells, namely T cells and thymic progenitors, were the source of high day-60 TCRbeta diversity in some patients. In patients about two months after transplant, alpha-beta T cells reportedly arose from several hundred expanded graft clones. After one year, T-cell counts and TCRbeta diversity mostly came from new T cells.

The chain uses TRBV29-1 and TRBJ1-1; 9 bases fit TRBD1. The sequence derives from a male patient between 10 and 17 years old who had a stem cell transplant for acute lymphoblastic leukemia, so the T cells may come from the graft donor. The source was PBMCs, mostly from graft donor cells, collected 180 days after TCRalphabeta/CD19-depleted stem cell transplant. The DNA for the CDR3 is TGCAGCGTTGATAGGGGACAGGGCAGAGGGGAAGCTTTCTTT. Translating gives CSVDRGQGRGEAFF.